Listed below are T cell receptor beta chains from one sample, sequenced in a study of cytomegalovirus exposure and HLA in healthy donors. Profiling relied on immunoSEQ multiplex PCR, and the TCRdb table lists in-frame clones only, not all of them. The profile shows roughly 76,000 clones, around 94% of them singletons. Source material: PBMCs. The origin of the receptors is a man aged 18 to 30 in good health and CMV-seropositive. Each CDR3 is given with its conserved first and last residue. The D gene is left open where the match is weak. Some rows mark clone size as missing; the rest say once, few, many or name a class of expanded clone.

j_call,d_call,v_call,clone_size,cdr3_aa,cdr3_nt
TRBJ2-1,TRBD1,TRBV29-1,once,CSVEEGTGLYNEQFF,TGCAGCGTTGAAGAAGGGACAGGGCTGTACAATGAGCAGTTCTTC
TRBJ1-4,-,TRBV6-6,-,CASSYQGTNEKLFF,TGTGCCAGCAGTTACCAGGGAACTAATGAAAAACTGTTTTTT
TRBJ2-3,-,TRBV19,-,CASSILATATDTQYF,TGTGCCAGTAGTATTCTAGCGACAGCCACAGATACGCAGTATTTT
TRBJ2-5,TRBD2,TRBV11-3,-,CASSPFLAGGETQYF,TGTGCCAGCAGCCCCTTCCTAGCGGGAGGAGAGACCCAGTACTTC
TRBJ2-2,-,TRBV7-2,-,CASSLSTGAGELFF,TGTGCCAGCAGCTTATCCACGGGGGCCGGGGAGCTGTTTTTT
TRBJ1-3,TRBD1,TRBV6-1,-,CASSGTGVVSGNTIYF,TGTGCCAGCAGTGGGACAGGGGTGGTCTCGGGAAACACCATATATTTT
TRBJ1-2,TRBD1,TRBV27,-,CASSLKGGLYGYTF,TGTGCCAGCAGTTTAAAAGGGGGCCTTTATGGCTACACCTTC
TRBJ2-4,TRBD2,TRBV7-9,-,CASSLGREGLYYF,TGTGCCAGCAGCTTAGGGCGGGAGGGGCTCTACTACTTC
TRBJ1-1,-,TRBV19,-,CASSIWSGVTAEAFF,TGTGCCAGTAGTATCTGGTCGGGGGTGACCGCTGAAGCTTTCTTT
TRBJ2-1,TRBD2,TRBV12-5,-,CASGFLTSGRSSYNEQFF,TGTGCTAGTGGTTTCTTGACTAGCGGGAGGAGCTCCTACAATGAGCAGTTCTTC
TRBJ2-7,-,TRBV28,-,CASSLSTYEQYF,TGTGCCAGCAGTTTATCAACCTACGAGCAGTACTTC
TRBJ2-5,TRBD1,TRBV10-1,once,CASSEDRVRETQYF,TGCGCCAGCAGTGAGGACAGGGTGAGGGAGACCCAGTACTTC
TRBJ1-5,-,TRBV2,-,CASSEAIRINSNQPQHF,TGTGCCAGCAGTGAAGCGATCAGAATCAATAGCAATCAGCCCCAGCATTTT
TRBJ1-1,TRBD1,TRBV6-1,-,CASSEKTGAVTEAFF,TGTGCCAGCAGTGAGAAGACAGGGGCGGTCACTGAAGCTTTCTTT
TRBJ2-7,TRBD2,TRBV5-1,-,CASSGAPSGTTYEQYF,TGCGCCAGCAGCGGGGCGCCTAGCGGGACTACATACGAGCAGTACTTC